Presented here are 25 T cell receptor beta chains from one specimen sequenced in a study of T cell responses to AZD1222 COVID-19 vaccine. Sequenced by immunoSEQ multiplex PCR; TCRdb stores in-frame clones only, minus some. Among some 150,000 clones listed, roughly 87% were seen once. Material: peripheral blood, obtained 28 days after the second AZD1222 dose. These TCRs come from an adult who received the AZD1222 COVID-19 vaccine.

This chain joins TRBV19 and TRBJ1-3, with no clear D. There are 14 residues in the CDR3. The V gene's germline CDR1 is LNHDA and CDR2 SQIVND (reference sequence). V was clipped by 8 bases and J by 2 bases, with 13 bases between them. CDR3 amino acids: CASSKSGTGNTIYF. The CDR3 DNA follows: TGTGCCAGTTCTAAAAGCGGTACTGGAAACACCATATATTTT.

The rearrangement uses TRBV12-3 or TRBV12-4 and TRBJ1-2, with a possible D match to TRBD1 (5 bases). V dropped 4 bases and J dropped 8 bases, with 8 bases sitting between them. This CDR3 has 11 residues. The CDR3 reads CASSSGSGYTF. CDR3 in DNA: TGTGCCAGCAGTTCAGGGTCCGGCTACACCTTC.

The rearrangement joins TRBV9 to TRBJ2-2; D not certain. Trimming cost V 2 bases and J 8 bases, with 10 bases left between them. CDR1 and CDR2 from the germline V gene are SGDLS and YYNGEE. The CDR3 covers 13 residues. CDR3 DNA sequence: TGTGCCAGCAGCGTCCTTAGGGTTGGGGAGCTGTTTTTT. Protein product: CASSVLRVGELFF.

The chain combines TRBV18 with TRBJ1-1; 7 bases map to TRBD1. This CDR3 has 14 residues. Germline CDR1 and CDR2: KGHSH and LQKENI. Trimming cost V 5 bases and J 0 bases; bases outside gene matches: 3. The CDR3 nucleotides read TGTGCCAGCTCAATGGGACAGATGAACACTGAAGCTTTCTTT. It is translated as CASSMGQMNTEAFF.

CDR3 sequence: CASLGEGTYEQYF. CDR3 coding DNA: TGTGCCAGTCTGGGCGAAGGGACCTACGAGCAGTACTTC. V is TRBV18 and J is TRBJ2-7; no reliable D call. The germline CDR1 and CDR2 sequences are KGHSH and LQKENI. The V gene lost 9 bases and the J gene lost 2 bases, with 14 bases spanning the gap. The CDR3 has 13 residues.

Details on this clone: At one of its ends the junction is not consistent with the germline gene, which may arise from a read error. The V call is TRBV4-1, the J call TRBJ2-1; 7 bases map to TRBD2. This CDR3 spans 16 amino acids. Per the germline V gene, CDR1 is MGHRA and CDR2 is YSYEKL. DNA of the CDR3: TGCGCCAGCAGCCAAGAGACTAGCTCCTCCTCCAATGAGCAGTTCTTC. The encoded protein is CASSQETSSSSNEQFF.

This chain links TRBV29-1 with TRBJ2-7; D may be TRBD1 or TRBD2 (6 bases each). The germline V and J ends were trimmed by 1 base and 6 bases, with 13 bases remaining between them. The CDR3 is made up of 13 amino acids. In germline, CDR1 is SQVTM, CDR2 ANQGSEA. CDR3: CSVEGPGASEQYF. The CDR3 DNA is TGCAGCGTTGAAGGTCCGGGGGCGAGCGAGCAGTACTTC.

With regard to this clone: Other DNA variants within this sample encode the same CDR3. The chain couples TRBV5-1 to TRBJ2-1; 7 bases are a match to TRBD1. CDR1 is SGHRS, CDR2 YFSETQ, per germline. The CDR3 has 13 residues. V shed 0 bases, J shed 9 bases, and the junction held 3 bases outside the gene matches. For the CDR3, the DNA is TGCGCCAGCAGCTTGGGACAGGGCGGTGAGCAGTTCTTC. Translation gives CASSLGQGGEQFF.

The V and J genes are TRBV7-9 and TRBJ2-7; 8 bases agree with TRBD1. Germline values: CDR1 SEHNR, CDR2 FQNEAQ (reference sequence). The CDR3 sequence is 15 residues long. V dropped 5 bases and J dropped 6; count of bases not matched to a gene: 12. The CDR3 nucleotides are TGTGCCAGCAGCACGCCAGGGGGCGCACGGGGCGAGCAGTACTTC. Protein sequence: CASSTPGGARGEQYF. Full variable domain (outside the CDR3, taken from reference TRBV7-9 and TRBJ2-7): DTGVSQNPRHKITKRGQNVTFRCDPISEHNRLYWYRQTLGQGPEFLTYFQNEAQLEKSRLLSDRFSAERPKGSFSTLEIQRTEQGDSAMYLCASSTPGGARGEQYFGPGTRLTVT.

This chain uses TRBV7-9 with TRBJ2-3, with 12 bases matching TRBD2. Looked up from germline, CDR1 is SEHNR and CDR2 is FQNEAQ (reference sequence). After removal of 5 bases from V and 4 bases from J, the junction contained 4 bases not matched to a gene. This CDR3 is 15 amino acids long. The CDR3 here is CASSPTSGSADTQYF. The CDR3 nucleotides are TGTGCCAGCAGCCCGACTAGCGGGAGTGCAGATACGCAGTATTTT.

The chain joins TRBV6-2 or TRBV6-3 to TRBJ1-1; D call uncertain. The CDR3 consists of 12 residues. V shed 6 bases and J shed 11 bases, with 16 bases lying between them. Germline assignment: CDR1 MNHEY and CDR2 SVGEGT. The DNA of the CDR3 is TGTGCCAGCAGCGAATACGCCCAGTCGGCTTTCTTT. Protein: CASSEYAQSAFF.

The V call is TRBV11-3, the J call TRBJ2-1; 7 bases fit TRBD2. The CDR3 consists of 14 residues. Germline CDR1 reads SGHNT; CDR2 reads YENEEA. The V gene end was trimmed by 3 bases and the J gene end by 4 bases; junction bases not matched to a gene: 3. CDR3: CASSFSGMYNEQFF. The CDR3 bases are TGTGCCAGCAGCTTCAGCGGGATGTACAATGAGCAGTTCTTC. Based on the CDR3 plus reference TRBV11-3 and TRBJ2-1, the full variable domain is EAGVVQSPRYKIIEKKQPVAFWCNPISGHNTLYWYLQNLGQGPELLIRYENEEAVDDSQLPKDRFSAERLKGVDSTLKIQPAELGDSAVYLCASSFSGMYNEQFFGPGTRLTVL.

The V gene is TRBV7-2, the J gene TRBJ2-4; no definite D call. The germline V gene has CDR1 SGHTA and CDR2 FQGNSA. The V end lost 4 bases, the J end lost 0 bases, and 13 bases lay between the germline ends. This CDR3 is 16 amino acids long. The CDR3 protein is CASSSSQTVAKNIQYF. In DNA form, the CDR3 reads TGTGCCAGCAGCTCAAGCCAAACGGTAGCCAAAAACATTCAGTACTTC.

The chain combines TRBV7-9 with TRBJ2-2; D is uncertain. The CDR3 spans 14 residues. With 1 base removed from V and 7 bases from J, the gap between germline ends came to 10 bases. Germline loops: CDR1 SEHNR, CDR2 FQNEAQ (reference sequence). CDR3 region: CASSLVALGGELFF. CDR3 bases: TGTGCCAGCAGCTTAGTGGCGTTAGGCGGGGAGCTGTTTTTT.

The chain couples TRBV6-5 to TRBJ2-5; 8 positions agree with TRBD2. J gave up 3 bases and V 2 bases, and 8 bases lay outside the gene matches. The CDR3 spans 16 residues. Germline assignment: CDR1 MNHEY and CDR2 SVGAGI. The CDR3: CASSYTAGGREETQYF. The CDR3 DNA is TGTGCCAGCAGTTACACCGCGGGAGGCCGGGAAGAGACCCAGTACTTC.

J is TRBJ2-1 and V is TRBV27; 9 bases fit TRBD1. Germline CDR1 reads MNHEY; CDR2 reads SMNVEV (reference sequence). V dropped 3 bases and J dropped 6; count of bases not matched to a gene: 6. The length of the CDR3 is 15 residues. DNA of the CDR3: TGTGCCAGCAGTTTGTACAGGGGGCGCCCCAATGAGCAGTTCTTC. It translates to CASSLYRGRPNEQFF.

J is TRBJ2-7 and V is TRBV29-1, with 7 bases identical to TRBD2. This CDR3 spans 11 amino acids. Germline CDR1 is SQVTM and CDR2 is ANQGSEA. Trimming removed 6 bases from V and 5 bases from J; junction bases left unmatched: 4. CDR3 nucleotide sequence: TGCAGCGTATCGGGGGGTAACGAGCAGTACTTC. Encoded protein: CSVSGGNEQYF.

The genes are TRBV5-5 and TRBJ2-1; possibly TRBD2 for D (5 bases). The CDR3 runs 14 residues. The V gene lost 7 bases and the J gene lost 6 bases, with 17 bases spanning the gap. The germline gives CDR1 SGHKS, CDR2 YYEKEE (reference sequence). The CDR3, as DNA: TGTGCCAGCGGACTTTCTCCCATCCTCAATGAGCAGTTCTTC. Amino acids: CASGLSPILNEQFF.

The chain joins TRBV6-5 to TRBJ2-7; no clear D gene. V lost 0 bases, J lost 5 bases, and 11 bases lay in between. From germline, CDR1 is MNHEY and CDR2 SVGAGI. The CDR3 length is 14 residues. The CDR3 region is CASSYSQIAHEQYF. CDR3 nucleotide sequence: TGTGCCAGCAGTTACTCGCAAATAGCCCACGAGCAGTACTTC.

The chain combines TRBV4-3 with TRBJ1-2; possible D gene TRBD1, 6 bases. The CDR3 is 17 residues long. Germline CDR1 and CDR2: LGHNA and YSLEER. Trimming removed 0 bases from V and 4 bases from J, with 18 bases in between. The CDR3 reads CASSQDLRGSLAYGYTF. The CDR3 DNA is TGCGCCAGCAGCCAAGATCTGAGGGGGAGTCTTGCCTATGGCTACACCTTC.

This chain connects TRBV30 to TRBJ2-7; 8 bases are a match to TRBD2. The CDR3 contains 15 residues. J gave up 2 bases and V 4 bases, and 10 bases lay outside the gene matches. Germline CDR1 reads GTSNPN; CDR2 reads SVGIG (reference sequence). The CDR3 sequence is CAWTGGDYRAYEQYF. The DNA for the CDR3 is TGTGCCTGGACCGGGGGGGACTACCGGGCCTACGAGCAGTACTTC. The full variable domain, completed using reference TRBV30 and TRBJ2-7, is SQTIHQWPATLVQPVGSPLSLECTVEGTSNPNLYWYRQAAGRGLQLLFYSVGIGQISSEVPQNLSASRPQDRQFILSSKKLLLSDSGFYLCAWTGGDYRAYEQYFGPGTRLTVT.

This chain connects TRBV29-1 to TRBJ1-1, with a possible D match to TRBD1 (5 bases). V was shortened by 3 bases and J by 5 bases, with 13 bases between the two germline ends. This CDR3 has 13 residues. From germline, CDR1 is SQVTM and CDR2 ANQGSEA. CDR3 coding DNA: TGCAGCGTTGATACTGGGGGGGGTACTGAAGCTTTCTTT. Its protein is CSVDTGGGTEAFF.

CDR3 residues: CASSAGHTAETQYF. CDR3 DNA sequence: TGTGCCAGCAGCGCCGGACATACCGCAGAGACCCAGTACTTC. V is TRBV13 and J is TRBJ2-5; possible D gene TRBD1, 5 bases. V dropped 5 bases and J dropped 4 bases, with 14 bases sitting between them. Germline V gene sequence: CDR1 PRHDT, CDR2 FYEKMQ (reference sequence). The CDR3 covers 14 residues. Based on the CDR3 plus reference TRBV13 and TRBJ2-5, the full variable domain is AAGVIQSPRHLIKEKRETATLKCYPIPRHDTVYWYQQGPGQDPQFLISFYEKMQSDKGSIPDRFSAQQFSDYHSELNMSSLELGDSALYFCASSAGHTAETQYFGPGTRLLVL.

The genes are TRBV7-2 and TRBJ2-3; the D gene is possibly TRBD1 (6 bases). The V end lost 4 bases, the J end lost 2 bases, and 7 bases lay between the germline ends. CDR1 is SGHTA, CDR2 FQGNSA, per germline. The CDR3 has 13 amino acids. CDR3 in amino acids: CASSYRVTDTQYF. In DNA, the CDR3 is TGTGCCAGCAGCTACAGGGTCACAGATACGCAGTATTTT.

The chain has TRBV12-3 or TRBV12-4 and TRBJ1-5; D gene uncertain. The CDR3 is 13 amino acids. V lost 6 bases, J lost 1 base, and 7 bases lay in between. The DNA for the CDR3 is TGTGCCAGCAGAAGGACCAGCAATCAGCCCCAGCATTTT. It codes for CASRRTSNQPQHF.